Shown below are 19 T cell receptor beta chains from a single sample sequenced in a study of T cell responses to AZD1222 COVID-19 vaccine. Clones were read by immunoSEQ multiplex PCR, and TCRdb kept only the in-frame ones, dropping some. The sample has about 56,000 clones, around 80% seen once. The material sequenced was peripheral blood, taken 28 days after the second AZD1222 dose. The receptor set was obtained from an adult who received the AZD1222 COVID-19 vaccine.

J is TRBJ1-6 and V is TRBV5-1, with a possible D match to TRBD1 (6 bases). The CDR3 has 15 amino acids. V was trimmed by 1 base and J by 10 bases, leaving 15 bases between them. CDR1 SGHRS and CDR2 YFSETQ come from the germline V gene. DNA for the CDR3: TGCGCCAGCAGCTTGATGTGGGGGCTAGACTCACCCCTCCACTTT. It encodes CASSLMWGLDSPLHF.

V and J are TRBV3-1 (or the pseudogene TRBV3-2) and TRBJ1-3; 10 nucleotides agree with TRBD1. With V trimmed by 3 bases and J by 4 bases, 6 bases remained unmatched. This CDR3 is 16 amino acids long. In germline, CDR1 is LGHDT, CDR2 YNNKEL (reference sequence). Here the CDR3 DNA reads TGTGCCAGCAGCCACTCCGGGACAGGGGCCGGAAACACCATATATTTT. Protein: CASSHSGTGAGNTIYF.

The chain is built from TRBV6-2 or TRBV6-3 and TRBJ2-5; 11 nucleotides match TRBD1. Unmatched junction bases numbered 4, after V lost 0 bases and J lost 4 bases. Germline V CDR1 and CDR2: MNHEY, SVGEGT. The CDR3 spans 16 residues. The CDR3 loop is CASSYSGTGGLETQYF. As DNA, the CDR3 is TGTGCCAGCAGTTACTCGGGGACAGGGGGGTTAGAGACCCAGTACTTC.

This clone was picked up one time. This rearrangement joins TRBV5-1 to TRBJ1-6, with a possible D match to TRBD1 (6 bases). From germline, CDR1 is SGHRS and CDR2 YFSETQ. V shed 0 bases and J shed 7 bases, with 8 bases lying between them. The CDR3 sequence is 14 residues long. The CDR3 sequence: CASSLGQANSPLHF. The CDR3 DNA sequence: TGCGCCAGCAGCTTGGGACAGGCCAATTCACCCCTCCACTTT.

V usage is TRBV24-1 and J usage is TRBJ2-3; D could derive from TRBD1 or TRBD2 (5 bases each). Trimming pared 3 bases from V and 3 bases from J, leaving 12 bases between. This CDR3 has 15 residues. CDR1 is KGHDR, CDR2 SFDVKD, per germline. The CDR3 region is CATSDTSGATDTQYF. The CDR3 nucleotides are TGTGCCACCAGTGATACCTCCGGGGCGACAGATACGCAGTATTTT.

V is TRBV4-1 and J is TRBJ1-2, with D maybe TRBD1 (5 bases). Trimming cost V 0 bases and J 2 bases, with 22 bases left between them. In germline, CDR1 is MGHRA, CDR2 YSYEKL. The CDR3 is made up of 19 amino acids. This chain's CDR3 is CASSQDRFFSQGLNYGYTF. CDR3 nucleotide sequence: TGCGCCAGCAGCCAAGATCGGTTTTTCTCGCAGGGATTGAACTATGGCTACACCTTC.

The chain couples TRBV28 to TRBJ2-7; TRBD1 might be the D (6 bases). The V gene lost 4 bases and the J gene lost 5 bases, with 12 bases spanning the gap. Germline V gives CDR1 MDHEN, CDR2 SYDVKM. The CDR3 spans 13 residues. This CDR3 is CASSSQGLHEQYF. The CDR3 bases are TGTGCCAGCAGTTCACAGGGTCTCCACGAGCAGTACTTC. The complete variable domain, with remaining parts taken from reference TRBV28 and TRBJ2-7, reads DVKVTQSSRYLVKRTGEKVFLECVQDMDHENMFWYRQDPGLGLRLIYFSYDVKMKEKGDIPEGYSVSREKKERFSLILESASTNQTSMYLCASSSQGLHEQYFGPGTRLTVT.

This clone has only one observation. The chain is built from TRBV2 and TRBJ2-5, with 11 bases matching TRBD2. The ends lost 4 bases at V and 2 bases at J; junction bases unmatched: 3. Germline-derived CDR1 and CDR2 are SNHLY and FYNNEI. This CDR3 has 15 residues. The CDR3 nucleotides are TGTGCCAGCAGTGTTAGCGGGGGGGCACAAGAGACCCAGTACTTC. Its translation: CASSVSGGAQETQYF.

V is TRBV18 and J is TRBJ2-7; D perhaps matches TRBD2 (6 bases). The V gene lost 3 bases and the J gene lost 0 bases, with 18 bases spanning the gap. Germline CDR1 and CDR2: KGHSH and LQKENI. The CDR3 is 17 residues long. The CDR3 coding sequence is TGTGCCAGCTCACCGGGCCCTCTAGCGTCTAACTCCTACGAGCAGTACTTC. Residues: CASSPGPLASNSYEQYF.

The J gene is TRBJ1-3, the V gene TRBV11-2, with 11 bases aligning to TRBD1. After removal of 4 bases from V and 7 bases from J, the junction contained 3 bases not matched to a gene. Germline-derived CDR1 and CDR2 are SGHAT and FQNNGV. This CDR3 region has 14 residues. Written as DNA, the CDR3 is TGTGCCAGCAGCTCAGGACAGGGGGCGAACACCATATATTTT. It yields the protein CASSSGQGANTIYF.

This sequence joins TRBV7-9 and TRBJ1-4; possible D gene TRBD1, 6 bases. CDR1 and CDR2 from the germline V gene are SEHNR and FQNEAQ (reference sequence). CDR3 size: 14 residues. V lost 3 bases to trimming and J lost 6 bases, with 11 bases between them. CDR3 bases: TGTGCCAGCAGCTTCCTAGGACAGTATGAAAAACTGTTTTTT. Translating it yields CASSFLGQYEKLFF.

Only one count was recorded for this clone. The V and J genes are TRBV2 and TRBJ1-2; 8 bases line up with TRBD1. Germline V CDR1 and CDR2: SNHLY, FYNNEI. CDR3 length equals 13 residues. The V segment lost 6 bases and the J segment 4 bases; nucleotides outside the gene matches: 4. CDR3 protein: CASSVDRGYGYTF. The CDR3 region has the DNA TGTGCCAGCAGCGTCGACAGGGGCTATGGCTACACCTTC.

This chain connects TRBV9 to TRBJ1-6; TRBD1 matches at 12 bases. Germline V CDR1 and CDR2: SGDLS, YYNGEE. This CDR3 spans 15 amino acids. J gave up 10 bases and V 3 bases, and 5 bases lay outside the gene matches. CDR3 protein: CASSGGQGAGSPLHF. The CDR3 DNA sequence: TGTGCCAGCAGCGGGGGACAGGGGGCAGGGTCACCCCTCCACTTT.

The CDR3 loop reads CASRGQGDEQFF. CDR3 nucleotides: TGTGCCAGCCGGGGACAGGGAGATGAGCAGTTCTTC. The V and J genes are TRBV18 and TRBJ2-1; 9 bases align to TRBD1. Germline V CDR1 and CDR2: KGHSH, LQKENI. The CDR3 sequence is 12 residues long. V shed 8 bases and J 8 bases; nucleotides not matched to a gene: 4. Using reference TRBV18 and TRBJ2-1 for the parts outside the CDR3, the full variable domain is NAGVMQNPRHLVRRRGQEARLRCSPMKGHSHVYWYRQLPEEGLKFMVYLQKENIIDESGMPKERFSAEFPKEGPSILRIQQVVRGDSAAYFCASRGQGDEQFFGPGTRLTVL.

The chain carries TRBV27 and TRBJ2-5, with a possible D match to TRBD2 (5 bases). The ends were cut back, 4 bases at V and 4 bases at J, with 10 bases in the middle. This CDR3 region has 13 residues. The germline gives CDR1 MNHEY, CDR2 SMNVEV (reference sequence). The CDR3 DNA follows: TGTGCCAGCAGTTGGCTAGCCGGAGAGACCCAGTACTTC. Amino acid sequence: CASSWLAGETQYF.

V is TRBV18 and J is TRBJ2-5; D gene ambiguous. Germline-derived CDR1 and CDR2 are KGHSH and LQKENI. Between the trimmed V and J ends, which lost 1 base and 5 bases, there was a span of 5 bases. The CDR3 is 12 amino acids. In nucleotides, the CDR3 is TGTGCCAGCTCACCACAGTCGGAGACCCAGTACTTC. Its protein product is CASSPQSETQYF.

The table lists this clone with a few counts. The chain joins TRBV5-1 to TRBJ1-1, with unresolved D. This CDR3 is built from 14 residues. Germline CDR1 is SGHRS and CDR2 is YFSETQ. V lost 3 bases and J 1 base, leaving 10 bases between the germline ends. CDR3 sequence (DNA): TGCGCCAGCAGCTCTGGCATGGGGAACACTGAAGCTTTCTTT. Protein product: CASSSGMGNTEAFF. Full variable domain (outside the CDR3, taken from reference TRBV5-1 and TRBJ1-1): KAGVTQTPRYLIKTRGQQVTLSCSPISGHRSVSWYQQTPGQGLQFLFEYFSETQRNKGNFPGRFSGRQFSNSRSEMNVSTLELGDSALYLCASSSGMGNTEAFFGQGTRLTVV.

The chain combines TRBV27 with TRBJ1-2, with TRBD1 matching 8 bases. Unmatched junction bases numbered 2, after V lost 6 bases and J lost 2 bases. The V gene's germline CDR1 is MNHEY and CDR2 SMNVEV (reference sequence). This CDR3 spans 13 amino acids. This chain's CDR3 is CASRQGANYGYTF. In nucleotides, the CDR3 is TGTGCCAGCAGGCAGGGGGCGAACTATGGCTACACCTTC.

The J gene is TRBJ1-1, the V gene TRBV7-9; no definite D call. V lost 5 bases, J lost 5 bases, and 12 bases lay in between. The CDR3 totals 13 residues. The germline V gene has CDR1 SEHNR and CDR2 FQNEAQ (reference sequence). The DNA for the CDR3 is TGTGCCAGCAGCGTGGACGGGTTAACTGAAGCTTTCTTT. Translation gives CASSVDGLTEAFF.